This is a list of T cell receptor beta chains from one sample in a study of blood T cell repertoires in COVID-19. Sequencing was performed with immunoSEQ multiplex PCR; in TCRdb, only in-frame clones are kept and a portion is missing. Here the sample spans 20,000 to 30,000 clones, about 90% being singletons. The sequenced sample was peripheral blood. Every receptor here comes from a human donor with active COVID-19. The donor label of this sample is uncertain. Each CDR3 is given with its conserved first and last residue. The listing skips clone size in some rows; elsewhere it reads once, few, many or a size class.

V	size	J	CDR3
TRBV5-1	NA	TRBJ2-5	CASSGQGAQETQYF
TRBV3-1/TRBV3-2	NA	TRBJ2-7	CASSKRGQEQYF
TRBV7-9	NA	TRBJ2-7	CASSIRGLAGGPVREQYF
TRBV6-5	NA	TRBJ2-7	CASAGTGASYEQYF
TRBV3-1/TRBV3-2	NA	TRBJ2-7	CASSQGSGGARYEQYF
TRBV2	NA	TRBJ1-6	CASRNWARGGTGSPLHF
TRBV7-9	once	TRBJ1-2	CASSLTQGSYGYTF
TRBV2	NA	TRBJ1-4	CASSGAGAALDEKLFF
TRBV4-2	NA	TRBJ2-2	CASSQEPGPGELFF
TRBV11-3	NA	TRBJ2-2	CASSLLSTGELFF
TRBV30	NA	TRBJ1-2	CAWRHGQQLVNYGYTF
TRBV6-5	NA	TRBJ2-6	CASRNRESGANVLTF
TRBV7-2	NA	TRBJ2-5	CASSLTGGEETQYF
TRBV19	NA	TRBJ2-1	CASSGGYTGQGNEQFF
TRBV3-1/TRBV3-2	NA	TRBJ2-4	CASSRQGNRAVSQNIQYF
TRBV7-3	NA	TRBJ2-6	CASSQGGAGANVLTF
TRBV5-1	NA	TRBJ2-3	CASSDGLAGGRADTQYF
TRBV2	NA	TRBJ2-1	CASSGTRNSYNEQFF
TRBV7-9	NA	TRBJ1-1	CASSPNRKTTEAFF
TRBV3-1/TRBV3-2	NA	TRBJ2-7	CASSQGGGRVHEQYF
TRBV7-2	NA	TRBJ2-2	CASSLATANTGELFF
TRBV4-2	NA	TRBJ2-4	CASSLTAAGENIQYF
TRBV10-3	NA	TRBJ2-3	CAISERGPGATDTQYF
TRBV7-2	NA	TRBJ2-1	CASSGTSGRRVSNEQFF
TRBV18	NA	TRBJ2-7	CASSPGTGVGEQYF
TRBV28	NA	TRBJ2-5	CASSFLDRGETQYF
TRBV12-3/TRBV12-4	NA	TRBJ2-1	CASRLAGGREQFF
TRBV6-5	few	TRBJ2-1	CATSSGRARYNEQFF
TRBV24-1	NA	TRBJ2-5	CATSDTSQGTETQYF
TRBV11-2	NA	TRBJ1-3	CASSLDRAGNTIYF
TRBV2	NA	TRBJ1-2	CASSLFGQGSSPGYGYTF
TRBV3-1/TRBV3-2	NA	TRBJ2-7	CASSLPEGYEQYF
TRBV29-1	NA	TRBJ2-1	CSVRTSGSEQFF
TRBV5-1	once	TRBJ2-1	CASSLDVMGQGTTQFF
TRBV29-1	NA	TRBJ2-5	CSVEGARKETQYF
TRBV6-5	NA	TRBJ2-2	CASSRQEPTGELFF
TRBV10-3	NA	TRBJ2-7	CAISEIAEFYEQYF
TRBV7-2	NA	TRBJ2-7	CASSLVGQGSHEQYF
TRBV18	NA	TRBJ2-5	CASSLLGLAGETQYF
TRBV11-3	NA	TRBJ2-7	CASSLARGAYEQYF
TRBV6-1	NA	TRBJ2-5	CASSELDSRRETQYF
TRBV9	NA	TRBJ2-3	CASSVGPAGATDTQYF
TRBV11-3	NA	TRBJ2-1	CASSSRTYNEQFF
TRBV11-2	NA	TRBJ2-1	CASSLAGGLMGNNEQFF